This T cell receptor beta chain stems from a study of shared clonotypes between healthy human individuals. Study results and limitations: Sequencing depth was expected to influence donor clonotype sharing. Across a handful of donors, naive CD4 shared roughly 5.2%, naive CD8 less than 4%, memory CD4 more than 2%, memory CD8 0.4% to 0.5%.

Assay execution proceeded at the deep level. The data were produced by immunoSEQ multiplex PCR, yet TCRdb's version contains in-frame clones alone and is incomplete. The repertoire holds 2 million to 2.5 million clones, with around 92% as singletons. Regarding this clone: Its antigen is not identified. In the same sample, other DNA sequences code for this CDR3.

Healthy HIV-negative adults without recent acute infections or vaccinations served as donors. The sequence was obtained from a man aged 18 to 30 in good health. Some clones in this sample may be carry-over from other donors' samples. Sample: naive CD4+ T cells from PBMCs. Noted subset: CD45RA+ positively selected.

The CDR3 loop is CASSPDRGTGELFF. The CDR3 DNA reads as TGCGCCAGCAGTCCGGACAGGGGGACCGGGGAGCTGTTTTTT. The chain carries TRBV5-1 and TRBJ2-2, with 10 bases aligning to TRBD1. The CDR3 loop spans 14 amino acids. J lost 5 bases, V lost 5 bases, and 3 bases had no gene match. Germline V gene lookup returns CDR1 SGHRS and CDR2 YFSETQ.